Listed below are T cell receptor beta chains from one sample, sequenced in a study of graft-versus-host responses after intestinal transplantation. For these receptors, no antigen is known. The data were produced by immunoSEQ multiplex PCR, yet TCRdb's version contains in-frame clones alone and is incomplete. Of about 120,000 clones listed, roughly 96% are singletons. The specimen comprised unstimulated CD8+ T cells sorted from spleen or lymph node cells, sampled before intestinal transplant. The receptors were gathered from a human donor who received an intestinal transplant. Both conserved end residues are part of each CDR3. The D gene is left open where the match is weak. A clone size is listed for some rows: how often the clone was seen (once, few, many), or a class if it is expanded.

j_call: TRBJ1-2
d_call: .
v_call: TRBV7-6
clone_size: .
cdr3_nt: TGTGCCAGCAGCTTATCGGGGGCGGGCTATGGCTACACCTTC
cdr3_aa: CASSLSGAGYGYTF

j_call: TRBJ2-7
d_call: TRBD1
v_call: TRBV27
clone_size: .
cdr3_nt: TGTGCCAGCAGTTTTCCGGGACAGGGGGCGCATGAGCAGTACTTC
cdr3_aa: CASSFPGQGAHEQYF

j_call: TRBJ2-2
d_call: .
v_call: TRBV29-1
clone_size: .
cdr3_nt: TGCAGCGTCGAGGAGAACACCGGGGAGCTGTTTTTT
cdr3_aa: CSVEENTGELFF

j_call: TRBJ1-6
d_call: .
v_call: TRBV5-6
clone_size: .
cdr3_nt: TGTGCCAGCAGCTTCCAGGGTTATAATTCACCCCTCCACTTT
cdr3_aa: CASSFQGYNSPLHF

j_call: TRBJ2-5
d_call: .
v_call: TRBV28
clone_size: .
cdr3_nt: TGTGCCAGCAGCCTGGTCTCGCACCAAGAGACCCAGTACTTC
cdr3_aa: CASSLVSHQETQYF

j_call: TRBJ2-5
d_call: TRBD1
v_call: TRBV27
clone_size: .
cdr3_nt: TGTGCCAGCAGTTTTTTTCCGGGACAGGGGTTTTTACCTTTCCAAGAGACCCAGTACTTC
cdr3_aa: CASSFFPGQGFLPFQETQYF

j_call: TRBJ2-7
d_call: .
v_call: TRBV14
clone_size: .
cdr3_nt: TGTGCCAGCAGCCAAGTGCCGCTAAGGACATACTACGAGCAGTACTTC
cdr3_aa: CASSQVPLRTYYEQYF

j_call: TRBJ2-5
d_call: .
v_call: TRBV4-1
clone_size: .
cdr3_nt: TGCGCCAGCAGCCCGACGGGAGAGACCCAGTACTTC
cdr3_aa: CASSPTGETQYF

j_call: TRBJ1-1
d_call: .
v_call: TRBV9
clone_size: .
cdr3_nt: TGTGCCGGCTCCGAGGGACTGAACACTGAAGCTTTCTTT
cdr3_aa: CAGSEGLNTEAFF

j_call: TRBJ2-7
d_call: TRBD2
v_call: TRBV27
clone_size: .
cdr3_nt: TGTGCCAGCAGTTTATCGGCTAGCGGGAGTCGCGAGCAGTACTTC
cdr3_aa: CASSLSASGSREQYF

j_call: TRBJ1-6
d_call: .
v_call: TRBV30
clone_size: .
cdr3_nt: TGTGCCTGGAGTGAGGGGAATAATTCACCCCTCCACTTT
cdr3_aa: CAWSEGNNSPLHF

j_call: TRBJ2-1
d_call: TRBD2
v_call: TRBV4-3
clone_size: .
cdr3_nt: TGCGCCAGCAGCCAGTCGCTTAGCGGGAGAATCAATGAGCAGTTCTTC
cdr3_aa: CASSQSLSGRINEQFF

j_call: TRBJ1-4
d_call: .
v_call: TRBV5-6
clone_size: few
cdr3_nt: TGTGCCAGCAGCTTTTATGATGGAAAACTGTTTTTT
cdr3_aa: CASSFYDGKLFF

j_call: TRBJ2-7
d_call: TRBD1
v_call: TRBV27
clone_size: .
cdr3_nt: TGTGCCAGCAGTTTCGGGACAGACACCTACGAGCAGTACTTC
cdr3_aa: CASSFGTDTYEQYF

j_call: TRBJ2-1
d_call: TRBD2
v_call: TRBV5-3
clone_size: .
cdr3_nt: TGTGCCAGAAGCCAGCGGGAGGGCTCCTACAATGAGCAGTTCTTC
cdr3_aa: CARSQREGSYNEQFF

j_call: TRBJ2-7
d_call: TRBD2
v_call: TRBV5-6
clone_size: .
cdr3_nt: TGTGCCAGCAGCTTTAGCGGGAGGGTCCGATACGAGCAGTACTTC
cdr3_aa: CASSFSGRVRYEQYF

j_call: TRBJ2-3
d_call: .
v_call: TRBV2
clone_size: .
cdr3_nt: TGTGCCATCTCAATACAGGGAGGGGAGCGAGATACGCAGTATTTT
cdr3_aa: CAISIQGGERDTQYF

j_call: TRBJ1-5
d_call: TRBD1
v_call: TRBV15
clone_size: .
cdr3_nt: TGTGCCACCAGCAGGGACAGGGGGTTGGGTCAGCCCCAGCATTTT
cdr3_aa: CATSRDRGLGQPQHF

j_call: TRBJ1-5
d_call: TRBD1
v_call: TRBV15
clone_size: .
cdr3_nt: TGTGCCACCAGAGACAGGGATACAAGCAATCAGCCCCAGCATTTT
cdr3_aa: CATRDRDTSNQPQHF

j_call: TRBJ1-4
d_call: .
v_call: TRBV27
clone_size: .
cdr3_nt: TGTGCCAGCAGTTCTCAAGCAACTAATGAAAAACTGTTTTTT
cdr3_aa: CASSSQATNEKLFF

j_call: TRBJ2-3
d_call: .
v_call: TRBV29-1
clone_size: .
cdr3_nt: TGCAGCGTAAGAAAGACAGATACGCAGTATTTT
cdr3_aa: CSVRKTDTQYF

j_call: TRBJ2-3
d_call: .
v_call: TRBV19
clone_size: .
cdr3_nt: TGTGCCAGTAGTCCTGGGACAATTTACACAGATACGCAGTATTTT
cdr3_aa: CASSPGTIYTDTQYF